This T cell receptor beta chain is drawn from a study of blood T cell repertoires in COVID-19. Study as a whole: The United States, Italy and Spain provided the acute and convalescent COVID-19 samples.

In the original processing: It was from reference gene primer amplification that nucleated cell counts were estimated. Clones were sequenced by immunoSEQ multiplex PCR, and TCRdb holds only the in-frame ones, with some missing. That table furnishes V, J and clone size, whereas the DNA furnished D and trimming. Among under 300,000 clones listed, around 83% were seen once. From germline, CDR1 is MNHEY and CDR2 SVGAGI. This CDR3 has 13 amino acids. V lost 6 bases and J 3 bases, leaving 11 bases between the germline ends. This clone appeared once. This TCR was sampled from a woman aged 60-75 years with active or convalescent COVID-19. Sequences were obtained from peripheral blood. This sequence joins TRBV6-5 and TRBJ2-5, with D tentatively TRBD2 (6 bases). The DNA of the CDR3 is TGTGCCAGCAGCAAGTCGGGGGAAGAGACCCAGTACTTC. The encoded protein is CASSKSGEETQYF.